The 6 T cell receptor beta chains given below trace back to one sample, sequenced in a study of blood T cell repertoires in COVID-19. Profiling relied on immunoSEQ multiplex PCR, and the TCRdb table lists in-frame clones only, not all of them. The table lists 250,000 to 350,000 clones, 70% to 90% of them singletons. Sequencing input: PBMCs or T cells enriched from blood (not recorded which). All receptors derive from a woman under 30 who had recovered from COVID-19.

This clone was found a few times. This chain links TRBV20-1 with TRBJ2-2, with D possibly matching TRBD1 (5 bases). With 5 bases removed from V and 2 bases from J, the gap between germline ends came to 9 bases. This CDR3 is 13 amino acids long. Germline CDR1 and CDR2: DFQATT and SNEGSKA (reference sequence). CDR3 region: CSAGGHNTGELFF. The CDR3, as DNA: TGCAGTGCTGGTGGACATAACACCGGGGAGCTGTTTTTT.

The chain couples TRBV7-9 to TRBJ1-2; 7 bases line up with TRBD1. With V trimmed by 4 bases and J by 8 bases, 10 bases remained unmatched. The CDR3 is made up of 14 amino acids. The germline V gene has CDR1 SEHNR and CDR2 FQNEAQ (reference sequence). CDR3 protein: CASSWEDRSGGYTF. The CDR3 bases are TGTGCCAGCAGCTGGGAGGACAGGTCAGGGGGCTACACCTTC.

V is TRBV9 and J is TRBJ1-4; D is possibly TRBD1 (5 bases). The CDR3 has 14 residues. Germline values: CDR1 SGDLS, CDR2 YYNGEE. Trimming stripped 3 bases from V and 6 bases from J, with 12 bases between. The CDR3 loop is CASSAGGGDEKLFF. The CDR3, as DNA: TGTGCCAGCAGCGCGGGGGGAGGAGATGAAAAACTGTTTTTT.

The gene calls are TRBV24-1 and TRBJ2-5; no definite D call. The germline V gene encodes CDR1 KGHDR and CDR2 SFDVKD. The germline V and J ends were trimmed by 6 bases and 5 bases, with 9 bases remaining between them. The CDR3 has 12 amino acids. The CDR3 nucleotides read TGTGCCACCAGTCGAGATATGGAGACCCAGTACTTC. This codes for CATSRDMETQYF.

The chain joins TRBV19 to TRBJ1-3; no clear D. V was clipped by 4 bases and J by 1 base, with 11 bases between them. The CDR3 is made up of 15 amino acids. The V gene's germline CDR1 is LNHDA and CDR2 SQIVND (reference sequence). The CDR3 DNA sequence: TGTGCCAGTAGTAGGGCAGGCCAGTCTGGAAACACCATATATTTT. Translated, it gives CASSRAGQSGNTIYF.

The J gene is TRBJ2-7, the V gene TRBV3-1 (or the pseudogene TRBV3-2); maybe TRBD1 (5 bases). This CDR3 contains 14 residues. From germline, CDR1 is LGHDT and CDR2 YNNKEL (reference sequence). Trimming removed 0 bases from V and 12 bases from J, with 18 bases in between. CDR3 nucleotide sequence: TGTGCCAGCAGCCAAGACGTGGGGCCGGGTGAGGTGTACTTC. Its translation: CASSQDVGPGEVYF.